This T cell receptor (beta chain) was found in a study of T-cell reconstitution after alpha-beta-depleted transplantation in children. The CDR3 spans 16 residues. V was clipped by 8 bases and J by 0 bases, with 17 bases between them. The library targeted TCRbeta and was prepared with unique molecular identifiers. One entry per CDR3 protein, called by TCRdb with MiXCR from the PCR reads. The data show roughly 100,000 distinct CDR3 sequences, 6.5% to 8.5% seen once. This clonotype has ten or more counts. The source of this sequence is a human donor who donated a stem cell graft to a child with congenital amegakaryocytic thrombocytopenia. V gene TRBV12-3 or TRBV12-4 combines with J gene TRBJ2-1; weak D call: TRBD1 (5 bases). The sample in question was PBMCs from the stem cell graft donor, obtained from the stem cell graft. The CDR3 loop is CASGQQLSLSYNEQFF. The CDR3, as DNA: TGTGCCAGCGGACAACAGCTTAGCCTCTCCTACAATGAGCAGTTCTTC.